Given below is one T cell receptor beta chain in context. Its specificity is unknown. Trimming left V 0 bases short and J 2 bases short, with 10 bases between. This CDR3 region has 15 residues. Per the germline V gene, CDR1 is SGHVS and CDR2 is FQNEAQ. Profiled with immunoSEQ multiplex PCR; TCRdb holds only in-frame clones, not every one. This sample has about 370,000 clones, with over 75% found just once. Treatment in this sample: around 19 received Ad26.COV2.S at low or high dose, single or two shots; about 5 received placebo; per-sample allocation not given. The study sampled participants on day 63 after the first vaccine or placebo injection. These data come from a study of Ad26.COV2.S vaccination and SARS-CoV-2 variants. The wider study: Ad26.COV2.S was injected intramuscularly once or twice, 56 days apart. Study observations and caveats: Comparable non-spike TCR breadth was observed in vaccine and placebo recipients. Substantial breadth was reported for post-vaccination spike-specific CD8+ and CD4+ T cells. Using TCR breadth and depth analyses may have led to underestimated total T cell responses.

This sequence was found in a person between 18 and 60 years old who received the Ad26.COV2.S COVID-19 vaccine or a placebo. V usage is TRBV7-8 and J usage is TRBJ1-2; D not resolved. The sample in question was peripheral blood, obtained in a trial of Ad26.COV2.S vaccine versus placebo. The CDR3: CASSLAVQTNYGYTF. CDR3 coding DNA: TGTGCCAGCAGCTTAGCGGTTCAGACGAACTATGGCTACACCTTC. The full variable domain, with the rest looked up from reference TRBV7-8 and TRBJ1-2, is GAGVSQSPRYKVAKRGQDVALRCDPISGHVSLFWYQQALGQGPEFLTYFQNEAQLDKSGLPSDRFFAERPEGSVSTLKIQRTQQEDSAVYLCASSLAVQTNYGYTFGSGTRLTVV.